These 14 T cell receptor beta chains were all obtained from the same sample, sequenced in a study of T cell responses to AZD1222 COVID-19 vaccine. The assay was immunoSEQ multiplex PCR, and TCRdb's table has in-frame clones only and misses some. This sample has fewer than 150,000 clones, with roughly 93% found just once. Specimen: peripheral blood, collected on day 0 of AZD1222 vaccination. Receptors were obtained from an adult in good health.

The chain uses TRBV7-3 and TRBJ2-6; the D is unclear. Germline CDR1 and CDR2: SGHTA and FQGTGA. The length of the CDR3 is 16 residues. V was clipped by 4 bases and J by 2 bases, with 12 bases between them. CDR3 nucleotide sequence: TGTGCCAGCAGCTCTTATCGAGCACCTGGGGCCAACGTCCTGACTTTC. Its translation is CASSSYRAPGANVLTF.

This sequence joins TRBV28 and TRBJ2-3, with 8 bases aligning to TRBD2. V was clipped by 7 bases and J by 6 bases; unmatched bases: 9. CDR3 length equals 14 residues. Germline assignment: CDR1 MDHEN and CDR2 SYDVKM. For the CDR3, the DNA is TGTGCCAGCATGAAAAGCGGGGGACGGGATACGCAGTATTTT. Translating gives CASMKSGGRDTQYF.

The chain carries TRBV6-4 and TRBJ1-2; no reliable D call. The CDR3 extends over 9 amino acids. Germline V gene lookup returns CDR1 MRHNA and CDR2 SNTAGT. V gave up 8 bases and J gave up 4 bases, with 2 bases separating them. CDR3 DNA: TGTGCCAGCTCCTATGGCTACACCTTC. Its protein product is CASSYGYTF.

This rearrangement joins TRBV21-1 to TRBJ1-4. TRBV21-1 is classified as a pseudogene. The CDR3 has 11 residues. This chain's CDR3 is CASDPAQKLFF. In DNA form, the CDR3 reads TGTGCCAGCGACCCAGCGCAAAAACTGTTTTTT.

Of note for this clone: The sample has other DNA sequences that encode this CDR3 too. The rearrangement uses TRBV19 and TRBJ1-1; D not certain. V was cut by 2 bases and J by 1 base, with 5 bases left in between. Looked up from germline, CDR1 is LNHDA and CDR2 is SQIVND (reference sequence). The CDR3 is 13 residues long. The DNA of the CDR3 is TGTGCCAGTAGTATAAGGGAGAACACTGAAGCTTTCTTT. This translates into CASSIRENTEAFF.

This chain uses TRBV6-5 with TRBJ1-1, with D maybe TRBD1 (5 bases). Trimming cost V 6 bases and J 5 bases, with 16 bases left between them. Germline CDR1 is MNHEY and CDR2 is SVGAGI. CDR3 length equals 14 residues. The CDR3 region has the DNA TGTGCCAGCAGACGATCCGGGGGGAGTACTGAAGCTTTCTTT. It specifies CASRRSGGSTEAFF.

The V and J genes are TRBV6-2 or TRBV6-3 and TRBJ1-5; D remains ambiguous. The CDR3 contains 13 residues. Trimming pared 6 bases from V and 8 bases from J, leaving 14 bases between. CDR1 and CDR2 (germline): MNHEY, SVGEGT. This CDR3 reads CASSLLGLEPQHF. CDR3 coding DNA: TGTGCCAGCAGCCTATTAGGGTTGGAGCCCCAGCATTTT.

The gene calls are TRBV28 and TRBJ1-2; the D gene is possibly TRBD1 (6 bases). V lost 5 bases to trimming and J lost 7 bases, with 14 bases between them. The germline V gene has CDR1 MDHEN and CDR2 SYDVKM. CDR3 size: 13 residues. CDR3 in DNA: TGTGCCAGCAGTCCCCGGGGGCTTTTTGGCTACACCTTC. The encoded protein is CASSPRGLFGYTF.

This chain joins TRBV5-6 and TRBJ2-5, with D possibly TRBD1 on 5 matching bases. CDR1 is SGHDT and CDR2 is YYEEEE in the germline V gene. The CDR3 extends over 13 amino acids. V was clipped by 2 bases and J by 2 bases, with 7 bases between them. In DNA, the CDR3 is TGTGCCAGCAGCTTTGACAGTCAAGAGACCCAGTACTTC. This gives the protein CASSFDSQETQYF.

The chain joins TRBV21-1 to TRBJ1-1; whether TRBD1, the table's D call, matches the DNA was not checked. TRBV21-1 is termed a pseudogene. The CDR3 consists of 14 residues. CDR3 in DNA: TGTGCCAGCCCAGGACAGGGGAGGGACACTGAAGCTTTCTTT. Its translation is CASPGQGRDTEAFF.

The V call is TRBV28, the J call TRBJ1-2; 7 bases fit TRBD1. The CDR3 is made up of 15 amino acids. CDR1 and CDR2 from the germline V gene are MDHEN and SYDVKM. Trimming took 2 bases from V and 4 from J; bases not matched to a gene: 7. CDR3 coding DNA: TGTGCCAGCAGTTTAGCCGGGACAGCCAGCTATGGCTACACCTTC. The encoded protein is CASSLAGTASYGYTF.

CDR3 sequence reads: CASTQMLPWNTEAFF. CDR3 DNA: TGTGCCAGCACCCAAATGTTACCCTGGAACACTGAAGCTTTCTTT. The chain has TRBV2 and TRBJ1-1; D ambiguous. The V and J ends lost 7 bases and 1 base respectively, with 16 bases between them. This CDR3 contains 15 residues. Germline-derived CDR1 and CDR2 are SNHLY and FYNNEI. Complete variable domain (other parts from reference TRBV2 and TRBJ1-1): EPEVTQTPSHQVTQMGQEVILRCVPISNHLYFYWYRQILGQKVEFLVSFYNNEISEKSEIFDDQFSVERPDGSNFTLKIRSTKLEDSAMYFCASTQMLPWNTEAFFGQGTRLTVV.

The V and J genes are TRBV6-5 and TRBJ1-5; 8 bases align to TRBD1. Germline lookup yields CDR1 MNHEY and CDR2 SVGAGI. V was clipped by 4 bases and J by 4 bases; unmatched bases: 6. CDR3 length equals 15 residues. The CDR3 region has the DNA TGTGCCAGCAGTTCGACAGGGGCCGGGAATCAGCCCCAGCATTTT. Its protein product is CASSSTGAGNQPQHF.

The V gene is TRBV9, the J gene TRBJ1-5; D gene ambiguous. V was shortened by 0 bases and J by 3 bases, with 7 bases between the two germline ends. The CDR3 is made up of 14 amino acids. The V gene's germline CDR1 is SGDLS and CDR2 YYNGEE. The CDR3 is CASSVAGLNQPQHF. CDR3 coding DNA: TGTGCCAGCAGCGTAGCCGGGCTCAATCAGCCCCAGCATTTT.